The 13 T cell receptor beta chains presented below share a single source sample, sequenced in a study of T cell repertoires in cytomegalovirus infection. TCRdb reanalysed the reads using MiXCR and keeps one entry per CDR3 protein. The sample includes about a million distinct CDR3 sequences, under 40% of them seen just once. Their antigens remain unidentified. Sequencing used cultured CD8+ T cells from PBMCs, obtained from culture after CMV antigen stimulation. These receptors originate from a human donor in good health (CMV status not recorded). Some clones in this sample may be carry-over from other donors' samples.

The chain combines TRBV6-2 or TRBV6-3 with TRBJ1-1; 7 bases match TRBD1. Germline-derived CDR1 and CDR2 are MNHEY and SVGEGT. This CDR3 spans 15 amino acids. V lost 2 bases, J lost 3 bases, and 6 bases stayed unmatched. The chain's CDR3 is CASSYVQGFDTEAFF. As DNA, the CDR3 is TGTGCCAGCAGTTACGTACAGGGGTTTGACACTGAAGCTTTCTTT.

In nucleotides, the CDR3 is TGTGCCAGTATGGTGAACACCGGGGAGCTGTTTTTT. It is translated as CASMVNTGELFF. The rearrangement joins TRBV5-4 to TRBJ2-2; D uncertain. Germline CDR1 is SGHNT and CDR2 is YYREEE (reference sequence). This CDR3 has 12 amino acids. V shed 8 bases and J shed 1 base, with 6 bases lying between them.

This clonotype has a handful of counts. The chain carries TRBV2 and TRBJ2-5; D is unresolved. Trimming cost V 1 base and J 5 bases, with 11 bases left between them. This CDR3 is 14 amino acids long. Per germline, CDR1 SNHLY and CDR2 FYNNEI. The CDR3 sequence is CASSEGVQLETQYF. In DNA form, the CDR3 reads TGTGCCAGCAGTGAAGGGGTACAATTGGAGACCCAGTACTTC.

This clonotype came up a few times. The chain links TRBV7-9 to TRBJ1-1; 7 nucleotides align to TRBD1. The CDR3 sequence is 16 residues long. Germline V gives CDR1 SEHNR, CDR2 FQNEAQ (reference sequence). The J segment lost 3 bases and the V segment lost 5 bases, leaving 12 bases of the junction unmatched. CDR3 coding DNA: TGTGCCAGCAGCCCCACAACAGGGGCGAGGGACACTGAAGCTTTCTTT. Protein product: CASSPTTGARDTEAFF.

The chain joins TRBV29-1 to TRBJ2-1, with D perhaps matching TRBD2 (6 bases). The V end lost 4 bases, the J end lost 4 bases, and 11 bases lay between the germline ends. Germline CDR1 SQVTM, CDR2 ANQGSEA. CDR3 length: 13 residues. For the CDR3, the DNA is TGCAGCGTTGCACTAGCAGGTTACAATGAGCAGTTCTTC. Its protein product is CSVALAGYNEQFF.

V is TRBV28 and J is TRBJ2-1, with D uncertain. Trimming left V 6 bases short and J 7 bases short, with 22 bases between. Per the germline V gene, CDR1 is MDHEN and CDR2 is SYDVKM. CDR3 size: 16 residues. CDR3 nucleotide sequence: TGTGCCAGCAGGCGCTATACCCCGAAGACAAGAAATGAGCAGTTCTTC. Protein: CASRRYTPKTRNEQFF. Complete variable domain (other parts from reference TRBV28 and TRBJ2-1): DVKVTQSSRYLVKRTGEKVFLECVQDMDHENMFWYRQDPGLGLRLIYFSYDVKMKEKGDIPEGYSVSREKKERFSLILESASTNQTSMYLCASRRYTPKTRNEQFFGPGTRLTVL.

The sample holds a few counts of this clonotype. The V and J genes are TRBV28 and TRBJ1-5; D gene ambiguous. The germline V gene has CDR1 MDHEN and CDR2 SYDVKM. V was trimmed by 4 bases and J by 7 bases, leaving 14 bases between them. This CDR3 comprises 14 residues. CDR3 sequence (DNA): TGTGCCAGCAGTTACTCGGGGTTTGGGCAGCCCCAGCATTTT. It codes for CASSYSGFGQPQHF.

This clonotype was counted a single time. The V gene is TRBV7-9, the J gene TRBJ1-6, with TRBD1 matching 7 bases. CDR1 is SEHNR, CDR2 FQNEAQ, per germline (reference sequence). The CDR3 spans 17 residues. V gave up 5 bases and J gave up 6 bases; unmatched junction bases: 13. CDR3: CASSGSSPGQSNSPLHF. CDR3 sequence (DNA): TGTGCCAGCAGCGGGTCAAGTCCGGGACAGAGTAATTCACCCCTCCACTTT.

The chain carries TRBV27 and TRBJ2-2; D unresolved. Germline CDR1 is MNHEY and CDR2 is SMNVEV (reference sequence). The CDR3 is 15 residues long. V was shortened by 5 bases and J by 7 bases, with 17 bases between the two germline ends. The chain's CDR3 is CASSPSLPSLGELFF. The CDR3 coding sequence is TGTGCCAGCAGTCCCTCTCTCCCCTCACTCGGGGAGCTGTTTTTT.

This clonotype has more than one count but fewer than ten. The chain uses TRBV13 and TRBJ1-2; 8 nucleotides match TRBD1. The CDR3 totals 15 residues. Trimming cost V 5 bases and J 4 bases; bases outside gene matches: 9. The germline V gene encodes CDR1 PRHDT and CDR2 FYEKMQ (reference sequence). DNA of the CDR3: TGTGCCAGCAGCACCCGGGACAGGCTCTTCTATGGCTACACCTTC. Translating gives CASSTRDRLFYGYTF. Full variable domain (missing parts from reference TRBV13 and TRBJ1-2): AAGVIQSPRHLIKEKRETATLKCYPIPRHDTVYWYQQGPGQDPQFLISFYEKMQSDKGSIPDRFSAQQFSDYHSELNMSSLELGDSALYFCASSTRDRLFYGYTFGSGTRLTVV.

In its sample, this clonotype was seen a few times. The chain joins TRBV27 to TRBJ1-1; D ambiguous. V lost 6 bases and J 1 base, leaving 9 bases between the germline ends. Germline V gene sequence: CDR1 MNHEY, CDR2 SMNVEV (reference sequence). The CDR3 is made up of 13 amino acids. CDR3 in DNA: TGTGCCAGCAGGGATAAGGGGAACACTGAAGCTTTCTTT. It is translated as CASRDKGNTEAFF.

This clonotype was seen a few times. The chain links TRBV27 to TRBJ1-2; no reliable D call. Germline CDR1 is MNHEY and CDR2 is SMNVEV (reference sequence). V gave up 6 bases and J gave up 5 bases, with 16 bases separating them. The CDR3 extends over 14 amino acids. CDR3 region: CASSRRAREYGYTF. The CDR3 DNA sequence: TGTGCCAGCAGCCGCAGAGCCCGAGAGTATGGCTACACCTTC.

This clonotype has more than one count but fewer than ten. CDR3 coding DNA: TGTGCCAGCAGCCCACCGCTGACCTTC. Translated, it gives CASSPPLTF. The V call is TRBV7-1, the J call TRBJ1-2; D gene ambiguous. TRBV7-1 is assigned to the ORF class and has an uncertain function. Trimming stripped 5 bases from V and 14 bases from J, with 9 bases between. This CDR3 has 9 amino acids.